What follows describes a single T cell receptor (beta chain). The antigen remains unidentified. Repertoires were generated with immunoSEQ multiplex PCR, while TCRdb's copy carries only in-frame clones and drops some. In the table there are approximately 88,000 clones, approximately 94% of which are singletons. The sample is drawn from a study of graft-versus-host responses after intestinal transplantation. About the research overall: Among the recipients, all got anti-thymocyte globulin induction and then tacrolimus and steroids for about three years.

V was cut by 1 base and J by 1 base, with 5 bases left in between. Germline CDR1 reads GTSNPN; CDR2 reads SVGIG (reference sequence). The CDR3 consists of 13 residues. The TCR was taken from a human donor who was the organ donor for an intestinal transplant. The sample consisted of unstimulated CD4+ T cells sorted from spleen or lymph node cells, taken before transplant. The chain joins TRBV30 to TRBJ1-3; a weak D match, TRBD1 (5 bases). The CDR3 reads CAWSGQSGNTIYF. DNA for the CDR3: TGTGCCTGGAGTGGACAGTCTGGAAACACCATATATTTT.